This is a list of T cell receptor beta chains from one sample in a study of early T cells in non-severe SARS-CoV-2 infection. TCRdb reanalysed the 5' RACE reads using MiXCR and keeps one entry per CDR3 protein. The table records about 83,000 distinct CDR3 sequences, around an eighth of them present only once. The sequenced sample was whole blood. These receptors were taken from an adult who was a healthcare worker with PCR-confirmed SARS-CoV-2 infection or an uninfected control (not recorded which). CDR3s include the opening cysteine and the closing phenylalanine or tryptophan. Each record gives: V gene, D gene, J gene, clone size, CDR3 DNA, CDR3 protein. A D gene is named only where the DNA matches it firmly. Clone size is not always given. Where it is, it says once, few, many or a class for expanded clones.

>TRBV6-5|TRBD2|TRBJ2-1|few
TGTGCCAGCAGCTCACTAGCGGGAAAGGGGAATGAGCAGTTCTTC
CASSSLAGKGNEQFF
>TRBV29-1|TRBD1|TRBJ1-2|few
TGCAGCGTTGAAGGGGGACAGCACCGTGATGGCTACACCTTC
CSVEGGQHRDGYTF
>TRBV12-5|.|TRBJ2-1|few
TGTGCTAGTGGTTCCCTATACAATGAGCAGTTCTTC
CASGSLYNEQFF
>TRBV27|.|TRBJ2-1|.
TGTGCCAGCAGTTCTGGGAGACGGTTGACTTCCTACAATGAGCAGTTCTTC
CASSSGRRLTSYNEQFF
>TRBV11-2|TRBD2|TRBJ2-3|.
TGTGCCAGCAGCTTTACAGCGGGGAACACAGATACGCAGTATTTT
CASSFTAGNTDTQYF
>TRBV5-4|.|TRBJ2-5|few
TGTGCCAGCAGCTTGGATGAGACCCAGTACTTC
CASSLDETQYF
>TRBV5-6|.|TRBJ1-6|few
TGTGCCAGCGGCAGGAGGGGAGGACTCCACTTT
CASGRRGGLHF
>TRBV10-3|TRBD1|TRBJ1-2|few
TGTGCCATCAGTCTAACCGGGACAGAACCTCCTTATGGCTACACCTTC
CAISLTGTEPPYGYTF
>TRBV7-6|.|TRBJ2-5|few
TGTGCCAGCAGCTTGGGAACAGCAAGTCAAGAGACCCAGTACTTC
CASSLGTASQETQYF
>TRBV7-9|.|TRBJ1-1|many
TGTGCCAGCAGCTACAATTCAAACACTGAAGCTTTCTTT
CASSYNSNTEAFF